Each of the 15 T cell receptor beta chains below was sequenced from the same sample in a study of blood T cell repertoires in COVID-19. Only in-frame clones appear in the TCRdb table, and some are missing; sequencing was by immunoSEQ multiplex PCR. In the table there are 200,000 to 300,000 clones, approximately 80% of which are singletons. Sequencing was performed on peripheral blood. These receptors were taken from a man aged 25-40 years who had recovered from COVID-19.

The gene calls are TRBV2 and TRBJ1-6; 8 nucleotides match TRBD1. The CDR3 loop spans 15 amino acids. CDR1 is SNHLY, CDR2 FYNNEI, per germline. V shed 2 bases, J shed 7 bases, and the junction held 4 bases outside the gene matches. As DNA, the CDR3 is TGTGCCAGCAGTGAATTCCGGGACAGGAATTCACCCCTCCACTTT. As protein: CASSEFRDRNSPLHF.

This chain joins TRBV27 and TRBJ1-5; no clear D gene. CDR3 size: 14 residues. Germline V lookup: CDR1 MNHEY, CDR2 SMNVEV (reference sequence). Trimming removed 4 bases at V and 6 bases at J, with 13 bases between. The CDR3 reads CASSSRGGSQPQHF. Written as DNA, the CDR3 is TGTGCCAGCAGTTCCCGGGGAGGGAGTCAGCCCCAGCATTTT.

This rearrangement joins TRBV5-4 to TRBJ2-1, with 13 nucleotides matching TRBD2. The CDR3 runs 16 residues. With 6 bases clipped from V and 4 bases from J, the junction kept 7 bases outside the gene matches. The germline V gene encodes CDR1 SGHNT and CDR2 YYREEE (reference sequence). Written as DNA, the CDR3 is TGTGCCAGCATGTGGACTAGCGGGGGATCTTACAATGAGCAGTTCTTC. It yields the protein CASMWTSGGSYNEQFF. The whole variable domain, remainder taken from reference TRBV5-4 and TRBJ2-1, is ETGVTQSPTHLIKTRGQQVTLRCSSQSGHNTVSWYQQALGQGPQFIFQYYREEENGRGNFPPRFSGLQFPNYSSELNVNALELDDSALYLCASMWTSGGSYNEQFFGPGTRLTVL.

CDR3 coding DNA: TGTGCCAGCAGTGACAGGCTGGCCAGCAGGGTCAATGAGCAGTTCTTC. This translates into CASSDRLASRVNEQFF. The J gene is TRBJ2-1, the V gene TRBV6-4; the D gene is possibly TRBD1 (5 bases). V lost 2 bases and J 6 bases, leaving 17 bases between the germline ends. Per the germline V gene, CDR1 is MRHNA and CDR2 is SNTAGT. This CDR3 spans 16 amino acids.

The chain employs TRBV28 and TRBJ2-7, with 9 bases fitting TRBD1. This CDR3 spans 13 amino acids. V shed 6 bases, J shed 7 bases, and the junction held 7 bases outside the gene matches. Germline CDR1 is MDHEN and CDR2 is SYDVKM. The chain's CDR3 is CASRGTGFREQYV. The CDR3 DNA sequence: TGTGCCAGCAGGGGGACAGGGTTTAGGGAGCAGTACGTC.

V usage is TRBV5-6 and J usage is TRBJ2-3; possibly TRBD1 for D (6 bases). The ends were cut back, 5 bases at V and 9 bases at J, with 16 bases in the middle. CDR3 length equals 13 residues. CDR1 SGHDT and CDR2 YYEEEE come from the germline V gene. The CDR3 DNA follows: TGTGCCAGCAGTTTGCAGGGAACAGGGACGCAGTATTTT. Protein sequence: CASSLQGTGTQYF.

Points on this clone: A much larger clone differs by one base, so this may be a read error. The V gene is TRBV5-4, the J gene TRBJ2-2; possible D gene TRBD1, 5 bases. V lost 4 bases to trimming and J lost 1 base, with 8 bases between them. Germline V gene lookup returns CDR1 SGHNT and CDR2 YYREEE (reference sequence). The CDR3 runs 14 residues. DNA of the CDR3: TGTGCCAGCAGCGTCGGACAGAACACCGGGGAGCTGTTTTTT. It encodes CASSVGQNTGELFF.

This chain uses TRBV10-3 with TRBJ2-3, with a possible D match to TRBD2 (6 bases). Per the germline V gene, CDR1 is ENHRY and CDR2 is SYGVKD. The V and J ends lost 6 bases and 4 bases respectively, with 11 bases between them. There are 13 residues in the CDR3. The CDR3, as DNA: TGTGCCATCAGGAGACTAGATGCAGATACGCAGTATTTT. The encoded protein is CAIRRLDADTQYF.

This clone is a singleton in its sample. The chain is built from TRBV2 and TRBJ1-1; 7 bases match TRBD1. Trimming removed 3 bases from V and 8 bases from J; junction bases left unmatched: 9. CDR1 and CDR2 from the germline V gene are SNHLY and FYNNEI. This CDR3 contains 14 residues. The CDR3 region is CASSDSRTGDEAFF. CDR3 nucleotide sequence: TGTGCCAGCAGTGATTCTCGGACAGGCGACGAAGCTTTCTTT.

V usage is TRBV11-2 and J usage is TRBJ2-2; 11 bases agree with TRBD2. V lost 3 bases and J lost 4; bases outside the gene matches: 7. The CDR3 has 17 amino acids. Germline V gene data show CDR1 as SGHAT and CDR2 as FQNNGV. CDR3 in amino acids: CASSFVTSGVRTGELFF. The CDR3 region has the DNA TGTGCCAGCAGCTTTGTGACTAGCGGGGTTCGCACCGGGGAGCTGTTTTTT. The full variable domain, rest sourced from reference TRBV11-2 and TRBJ2-2, is EAGVAQSPRYKIIEKRQSVAFWCNPISGHATLYWYQQILGQGPKLLIQFQNNGVVDDSQLPKDRFSAERLKGVDSTLKIQPAKLEDSAVYLCASSFVTSGVRTGELFFGEGSRLTVL.

The chain has TRBV6-1 and TRBJ1-2; 8 nucleotides match TRBD1. This CDR3 comprises 13 residues. The germline gives CDR1 MNHNS, CDR2 SASEGT. V was pared by 3 bases and J by 5 bases, with 2 bases of the junction left unmatched. CDR3 DNA sequence: TGTGCCAGCAGTGAGTACAGGGGGTATGGCTACACCTTC. Translation gives CASSEYRGYGYTF.

The gene calls are TRBV5-1 and TRBJ2-5; 10 bases line up with TRBD2. The CDR3 contains 17 residues. V dropped 0 bases and J dropped 5; count of bases not matched to a gene: 10. Germline CDR1 and CDR2: SGHRS and YFSETQ. The chain's CDR3 is CASSLGASGGSGETQYF. The CDR3 DNA is TGCGCCAGCAGCTTGGGGGCTAGCGGGGGTTCTGGGGAGACCCAGTACTTC.

The rearrangement links TRBV19 to TRBJ1-2, with 8 bases lining up with TRBD1. Germline V gives CDR1 LNHDA, CDR2 SQIVND (reference sequence). After removal of 3 bases from V and 8 bases from J, the junction contained 11 bases not matched to a gene. The CDR3 consists of 15 residues. CDR3: CASSMGSTGAGGYTF. The CDR3 DNA reads TGTGCCAGTAGTATGGGGTCGACAGGGGCAGGGGGCTACACCTTC. The full variable domain, rest sourced from reference TRBV19 and TRBJ1-2, is DGGITQSPKYLFRKEGQNVTLSCEQNLNHDAMYWYRQDPGQGLRLIYYSQIVNDFQKGDIAEGYSVSREKKESFPLTVTSAQKNPTAFYLCASSMGSTGAGGYTFGSGTRLTVV.

The V call is TRBV19, the J call TRBJ1-5, with 9 bases matching TRBD1. The CDR3 length is 17 residues. After removal of 6 bases from V and 6 bases from J, the junction contained 15 bases not matched to a gene. Germline-derived CDR1 and CDR2 are LNHDA and SQIVND (reference sequence). CDR3 in DNA: TGTGCCAGTAGCACTGCCCCCGGGACAGGGCGGTTTCAGCCCCAGCATTTT. It yields the protein CASSTAPGTGRFQPQHF.

The rearrangement joins TRBV18 to TRBJ1-4; no clear D gene. Trimming removed 6 bases from V and 0 bases from J, with 8 bases in between. CDR1 and CDR2 (germline): KGHSH, LQKENI. This CDR3 has 14 residues. CDR3 sequence reads: CASSQTATNEKLFF. The DNA of the CDR3 is TGTGCCAGCTCGCAAACTGCAACTAATGAAAAACTGTTTTTT.